The source of this T cell receptor beta chain is a study of shared clonotypes between healthy human individuals (dated by TCRdb to the early 2020s). Background on the whole study: The cohort included three men and a couple of women between 18 and 49 years of age. To increase sequencing depth and limit assay-specific biases, TCR repertoire library preparation and sequencing were carried out by different laboratories using diverse techniques. To estimate repertoire size and how much clonotypes are shared between individuals, the study performed deep sequencing of blood TCR repertoires from five healthy adults. Each donor's leukapheresis produced roughly between roughly 0.85 and 9.5 billion PBMCs. The study at large found these results: Sampling was limited to blood, and TCR repertoires in tissue likely differ from TCR repertoires in blood. The genetic and exposure-history diversity represented was limited by the small number of donors. Based on pairwise subsampling, the degree of clonotype sharing among donors was expected to be affected by sequencing depth.

Comment on this clone: Its antigen remains undetermined. Within one base of it there is no much larger clone, and no base qualities were kept.

The CDR3 starts with the cysteine, ends with the phenylalanine, and has 15 residues. CDR3 DNA is the only sequence kept; it has 45 bases, read in frame from the first base. Germline trimming amounts to 4 bases on V and 6 bases on J, with 7 as the count of junction bases outside the gene matches. CDR1 SNHLY and CDR2 FYNNEI were looked up in the germline V gene. The donors were healthy, HIV-negative adults with no recently reported acute infections or vaccinations. Every donor was a Caucasian adult residing in Nashville, Tennessee, USA. For unsorted samples, roughly 91 million PBMCs were counted, and genomic DNA was extracted using the QIAamp DNA Blood Mini kit. Blood was obtained by leukapheresis, after which PBMCs were separated by Ficoll-Histopaque density gradient centrifugation and cryopreserved in liquid nitrogen vapor phase. Using the deep immunoSEQ assay, TCR CDR3 regions were amplified from genomic DNA by multiplex PCR. Extracted genomic DNA from each cell subset was distributed evenly across all wells of several immunoSEQ 96-well plates, and each plate was treated as a replicate. For unsorted PBMC, 300 ng genomic DNA, equal to approximately 30,000 T cell genomes, was loaded into each replicate PCR. Ten immunoSEQ deep assay plates were used to sequence unsorted PBMC genomic DNA. Purified libraries were quantified with a Qubit 3.0 fluorometer, sized on a Bioanalyzer 2100, and re-quantified with the KAPA Library Quantification kit. Every immunoSEQ 96-well plate was sequenced on a separate single-read 150-cycle Illumina NextSeq 550 flow cell. The original pipeline was this. Because the immunoSEQ output included only junctional sequences and no quality scores, the filtering could not be the same as the filtering used for full-length reads. To assign V/J genes and CDR3, sequences were annotated against IMGT germline references using PyIR, a Python wrapper for IgBLAST v1.9. Any read was removed if the V/J assignment was weak (E-value above 1e-6), the CDR3 was missing, or the read contained stop codons, out-of-frame junctions, or ambiguous translated residues. V3J clonotypes were defined as sequences sharing the same inferred V gene, J gene, and CDR3 amino acid sequence. To compute the percentage overlap between repertoires, the number of shared unique clonotypes was divided by the size of the smaller repertoire. Repertoire richness was assessed with RTK rarefaction, the Chao1 estimator, and Recon v2.1 estimates of unobserved clonotypes. TCRdb carries this immuneACCESS record with in-frame sequences only. Its versions omit some clonotypes, under half of them owing to an unresolved V gene in the studies checked, with the rest unexplained. The V and J calls and clone size were taken over from that table, and D and trimming were inferred from the DNA. Counted in this sample were 450,000 to 500,000 clones; over 70% of them appeared once. Roughly 13% of the sample lies in the top ten.

The sequence joins TRBV2 to TRBJ2-7; TRBD1 fits 12 bases in the junction. The clonotype comes from a middle-aged woman in good health. Some clones in this sample may be carry-over from other donors' samples. Sequencing was carried out using PBMCs. The CDR3 corresponds to CASSVLGTGGSEQYF. The DNA sequence is TGTGCCAGCAGTGTCCTCGGGACAGGGGGCAGCGAGCAGTACTTC.